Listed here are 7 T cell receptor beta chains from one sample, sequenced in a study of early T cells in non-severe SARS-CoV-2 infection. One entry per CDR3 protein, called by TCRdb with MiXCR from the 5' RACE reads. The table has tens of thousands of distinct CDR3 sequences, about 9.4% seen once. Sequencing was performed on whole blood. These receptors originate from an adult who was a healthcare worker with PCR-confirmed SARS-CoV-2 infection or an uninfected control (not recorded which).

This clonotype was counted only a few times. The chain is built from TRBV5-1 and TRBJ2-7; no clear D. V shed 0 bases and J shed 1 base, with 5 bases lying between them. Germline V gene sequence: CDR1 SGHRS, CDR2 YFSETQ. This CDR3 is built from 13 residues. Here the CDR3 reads CASSLEVSYEQYF. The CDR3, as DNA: TGCGCCAGCAGCTTGGAGGTTTCCTACGAGCAGTACTTC.

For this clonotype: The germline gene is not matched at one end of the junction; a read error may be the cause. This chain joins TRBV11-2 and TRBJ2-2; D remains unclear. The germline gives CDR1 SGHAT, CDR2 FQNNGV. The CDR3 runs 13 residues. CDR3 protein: CTSSRGGTGELFF. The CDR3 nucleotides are TGTACCAGCAGCCGCGGTGGGACCGGGGAGCTGTTTTTT. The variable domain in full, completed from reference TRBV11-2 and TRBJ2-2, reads EAGVAQSPRYKIIEKRQSVAFWCNPISGHATLYWYQQILGQGPKLLIQFQNNGVVDDSQLPKDRFSAERLKGVDSTLKIQPAKLEDSAVYLCTSSRGGTGELFFGEGSRLTVL.

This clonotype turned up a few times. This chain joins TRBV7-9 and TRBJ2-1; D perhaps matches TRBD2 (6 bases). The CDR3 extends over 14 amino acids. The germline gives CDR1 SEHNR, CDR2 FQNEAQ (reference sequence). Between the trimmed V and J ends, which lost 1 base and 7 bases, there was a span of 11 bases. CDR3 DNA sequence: TGTGCCAGCAGCTTAGAGGCGGGATCTAATGAGCAGTTCTTC. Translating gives CASSLEAGSNEQFF. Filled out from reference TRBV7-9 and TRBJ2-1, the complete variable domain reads DTGVSQNPRHKITKRGQNVTFRCDPISEHNRLYWYRQTLGQGPEFLTYFQNEAQLEKSRLLSDRFSAERPKGSFSTLEIQRTEQGDSAMYLCASSLEAGSNEQFFGPGTRLTVL.

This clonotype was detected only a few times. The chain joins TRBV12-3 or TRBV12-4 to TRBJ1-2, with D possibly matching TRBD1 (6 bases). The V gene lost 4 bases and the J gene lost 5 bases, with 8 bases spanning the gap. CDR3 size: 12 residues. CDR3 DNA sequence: TGTGCCAGCAGTTGGACAGTGTATGGCTACACCTTC. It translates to CASSWTVYGYTF.

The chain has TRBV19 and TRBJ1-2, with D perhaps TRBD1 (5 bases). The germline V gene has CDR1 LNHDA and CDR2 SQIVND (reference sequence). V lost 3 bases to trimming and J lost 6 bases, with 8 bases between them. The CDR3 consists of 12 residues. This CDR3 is CASSIPGDGYTF. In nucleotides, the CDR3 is TGTGCCAGTAGTATTCCGGGGGATGGCTACACCTTC.

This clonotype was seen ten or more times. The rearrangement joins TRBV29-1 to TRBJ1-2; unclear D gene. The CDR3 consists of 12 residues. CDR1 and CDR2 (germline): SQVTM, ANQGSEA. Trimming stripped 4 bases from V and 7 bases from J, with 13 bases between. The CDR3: CSVASRAVGYTF. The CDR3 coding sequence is TGCAGCGTTGCCTCGCGAGCGGTTGGCTACACCTTC.

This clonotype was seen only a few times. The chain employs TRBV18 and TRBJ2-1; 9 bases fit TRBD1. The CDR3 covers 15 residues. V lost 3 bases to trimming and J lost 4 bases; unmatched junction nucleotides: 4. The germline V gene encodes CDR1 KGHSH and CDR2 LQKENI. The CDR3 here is CASSPGTGQYNEQFF. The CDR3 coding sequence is TGTGCCAGCTCACCGGGGACAGGGCAATACAATGAGCAGTTCTTC. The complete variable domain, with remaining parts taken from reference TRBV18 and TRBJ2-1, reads NAGVMQNPRHLVRRRGQEARLRCSPMKGHSHVYWYRQLPEEGLKFMVYLQKENIIDESGMPKERFSAEFPKEGPSILRIQQVVRGDSAAYFCASSPGTGQYNEQFFGPGTRLTVL.